A single count supports the clone carrying this T cell receptor (beta chain). Its specificity is unknown. The CDR3 length is 16 residues. The V gene lost 7 bases and the J gene lost 0 bases, with 18 bases spanning the gap. The germline V gene encodes CDR1 LNHDA and CDR2 SQIVND (reference sequence). Amplified regions were TCR beta CDR3 sequences from RNA transcripts. During a first-round RT-PCR of the TCR CDR3, the HTBI primer set was used. TCRdb used MiXCR to reprocess the multiplex PCR reads, holding one entry per CDR3 protein. The data contain 240,000 or so distinct CDR3 sequences, roughly 15% of them singletons. This sample is part of a study of T cells in Graves' hyperthyroidism and ophthalmopathy. Findings and limits, study-wide: Most expanded thyroid clonotypes above 0.001 also appeared in blood. In the analysis, a 13 V-J model separated ophthalmopathy from stable hyperthyroidism.

The PBMCs were sourced from fresh peripheral blood (approximately 10 ml). The source of this sequence is a woman under 30 with Graves' ophthalmopathy. The rearrangement uses TRBV19 and TRBJ1-1, with D uncertain. Input material: blood. The CDR3: CASTIGIGRVNTEAFF. The CDR3 nucleotides read TGTGCCAGTACCATCGGAATCGGACGCGTGAACACTGAAGCTTTCTTT.